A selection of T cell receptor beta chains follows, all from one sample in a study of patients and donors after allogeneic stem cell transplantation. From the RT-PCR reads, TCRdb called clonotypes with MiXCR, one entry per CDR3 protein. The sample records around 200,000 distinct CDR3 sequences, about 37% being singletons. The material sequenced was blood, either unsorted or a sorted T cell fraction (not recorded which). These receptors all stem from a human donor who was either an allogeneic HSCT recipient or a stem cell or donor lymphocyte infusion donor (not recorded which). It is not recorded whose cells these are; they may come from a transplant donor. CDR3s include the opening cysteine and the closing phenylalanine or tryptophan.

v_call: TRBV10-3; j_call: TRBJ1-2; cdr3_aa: CAISERGTGVGYTF
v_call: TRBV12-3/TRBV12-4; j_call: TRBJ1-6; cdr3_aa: CASSDNSPLHF
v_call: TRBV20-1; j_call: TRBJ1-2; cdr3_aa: CSARGRGYDRFYGYTF
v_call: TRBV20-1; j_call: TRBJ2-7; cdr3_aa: CSARGGQYYEQYF
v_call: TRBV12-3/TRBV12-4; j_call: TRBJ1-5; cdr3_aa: CASSLLRQPQHF
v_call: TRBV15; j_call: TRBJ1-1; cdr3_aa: CATTPGVGNTEAFF
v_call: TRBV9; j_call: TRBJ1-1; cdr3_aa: CASSTIQGGTEAFF
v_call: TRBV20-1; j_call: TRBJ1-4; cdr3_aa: CSARPVGSPNEKLFF
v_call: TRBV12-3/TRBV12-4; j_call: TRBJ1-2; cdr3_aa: CASRRTGVYGYTF
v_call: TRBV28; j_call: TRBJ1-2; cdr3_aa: CASSLGRGYTF
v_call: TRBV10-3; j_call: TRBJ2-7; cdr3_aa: CAISGYDRDYEQYF
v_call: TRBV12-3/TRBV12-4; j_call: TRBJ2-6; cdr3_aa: CATRDFKGSGANVLTF
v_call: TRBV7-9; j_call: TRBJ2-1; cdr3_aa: CASSLGPFSYNEQFF
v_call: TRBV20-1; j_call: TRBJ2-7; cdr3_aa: CSAPFPTGAYEQYF
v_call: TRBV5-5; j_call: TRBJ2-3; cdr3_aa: CASSLAGAGVLTDTQYF
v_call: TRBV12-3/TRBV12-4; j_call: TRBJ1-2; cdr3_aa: CASIPGQGSYGYTF
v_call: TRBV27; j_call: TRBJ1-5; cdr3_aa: CASSLSLQGSNQPQHF
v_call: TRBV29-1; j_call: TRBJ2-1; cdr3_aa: CSAPTGSNEQFF
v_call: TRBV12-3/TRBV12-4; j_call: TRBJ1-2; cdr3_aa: CASSLSTRGYTF
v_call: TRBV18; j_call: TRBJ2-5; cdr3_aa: CASSPPIVETQYF
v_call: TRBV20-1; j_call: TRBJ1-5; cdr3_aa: CSASSGGRQPQHF
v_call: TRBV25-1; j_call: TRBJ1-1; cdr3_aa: CASRLNRGTEAFF
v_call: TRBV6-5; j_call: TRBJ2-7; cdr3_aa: CASSYSTGVDYEQYF
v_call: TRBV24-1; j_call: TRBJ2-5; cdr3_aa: CATSDPGTGVQETQYF
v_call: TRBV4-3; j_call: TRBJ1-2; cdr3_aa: CASSQGRTGSGYTF
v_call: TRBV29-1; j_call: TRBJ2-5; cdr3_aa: CSVDSPNQETQYF
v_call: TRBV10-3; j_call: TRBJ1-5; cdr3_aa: CAISESKGSNQPQHF